The present T cell receptor (beta chain) was sequenced within a study of cytomegalovirus exposure and HLA in healthy donors. It was with 60 Vbeta and 13 Jbeta primers that the PCR ran. Sequencing was performed with immunoSEQ multiplex PCR; in TCRdb, only in-frame clones are kept and a portion is missing. The profile covers approximately 92,000 clones, with about 76% appearing a single time and around 4.2% taken by the ten largest. This CDR3 has 18 amino acids. The receptor was derived from a woman between 65 and 79 years old in good health and CMV-seropositive. The sequenced sample was PBMCs. V usage is TRBV21-1 and J usage is TRBJ1-1; the table's D call, TRBD1, was not checked against the DNA. TRBV21-1 corresponds to a pseudogene. CDR3 in amino acids: CASSPPLKGQGANTEAFF. The CDR3 nucleotides are TGTGCCAGCAGCCCCCCCTTGAAGGGACAGGGGGCAAACACTGAAGCTTTCTTT.